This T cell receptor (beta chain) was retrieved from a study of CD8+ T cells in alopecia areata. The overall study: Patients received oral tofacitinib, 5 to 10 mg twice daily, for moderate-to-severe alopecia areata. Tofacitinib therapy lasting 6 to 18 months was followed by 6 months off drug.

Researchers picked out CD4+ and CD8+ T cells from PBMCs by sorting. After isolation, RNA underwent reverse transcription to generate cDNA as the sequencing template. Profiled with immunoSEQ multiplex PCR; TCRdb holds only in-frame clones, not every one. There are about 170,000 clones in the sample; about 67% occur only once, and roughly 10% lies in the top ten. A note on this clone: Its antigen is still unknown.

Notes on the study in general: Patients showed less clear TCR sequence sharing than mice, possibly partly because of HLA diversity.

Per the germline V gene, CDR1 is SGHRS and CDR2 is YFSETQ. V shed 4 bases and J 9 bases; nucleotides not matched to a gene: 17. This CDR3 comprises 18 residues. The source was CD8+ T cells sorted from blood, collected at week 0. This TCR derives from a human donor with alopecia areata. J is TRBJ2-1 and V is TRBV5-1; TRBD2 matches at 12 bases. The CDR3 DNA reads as TGCGCCAGCAGCCCCGAAGTCGTAGGACTAGCGGGGTCGGTTGAGCAGTTCTTC. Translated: CASSPEVVGLAGSVEQFF.